This TCR beta chain appears in the sequencing data of a study of Graves' ophthalmopathy and Graves' hyperthyroidism. Study outcomes and limitations: Blood was where most expanded thyroid clonotypes above 0.001 frequency also turned up. Sensitivity of roughly 64% and specificity of 72% to 80% were achieved by the model that predicted ophthalmopathy progression.

This CDR3 is 17 amino acids long. Trimming took 3 bases from V and 1 from J; bases not matched to a gene: 7. Germline V lookup: CDR1 MNHEY, CDR2 SVGAGI. PBMCs had their origin in fresh peripheral blood (approximately 9.7 ml). As the template, RNA transcripts were used to amplify TCR beta CDR3 regions. First-round RT-PCR employed HTBI primers, with a second-round multiplex PCR after it. Each CDR3 protein gets one entry after TCRdb re-called the multiplex PCR reads with MiXCR. The sample consists of 150,000 to 200,000 distinct CDR3 sequences, roughly two fifths of them appearing once. As regards this clonotype: Its antigen is unknown.

This chain links TRBV6-5 with TRBJ2-5; 11 nucleotides line up with TRBD2. The TCR sequence derives from a man aged 25-40 years with Graves' ophthalmopathy. The sample consisted of peripheral blood. CDR3 sequence reads: CASSYRTSGSLQETQYF. CDR3 nucleotide sequence: TGTGCCAGCAGTTATCGAACTAGCGGGAGTCTCCAAGAGACCCAGTACTTC.